These 13 T cell receptor beta chains share one sample of origin, sequenced in a study of T-cell memory formation after mild COVID-19. TCRdb re-called the 5' RACE reads with MiXCR, one entry per CDR3 protein. Of some 210,000 distinct CDR3 sequences in the sample, approximately 20% were seen once. Sequences were obtained from PBMCs or a T cell subset sorted from them (not recorded which). All receptors derive from an adult woman who had mild COVID-19 (a few samples of this study predate the infection). Cell type and time point are not known.

This clonotype was detected only a few times. The V gene is TRBV29-1, the J gene TRBJ1-1; D is ambiguous. The germline V gene has CDR1 SQVTM and CDR2 ANQGSEA. CDR3 length: 14 amino acids. V was cut by 4 bases and J by 1 base, with 13 bases left in between. CDR3 in amino acids: CSVGTEYKNTEAFF. The CDR3 DNA reads TGCAGCGTTGGAACAGAGTATAAGAACACTGAAGCTTTCTTT.

This clonotype was counted only a few times. V gene TRBV6-4 combines with J gene TRBJ2-7; D tentatively reads TRBD1 or TRBD2 (6 bases each). Trimming took 2 bases from V and 3 from J, leaving 14 bases between them. The germline gives CDR1 MRHNA, CDR2 SNTAGT. This CDR3 region has 15 residues. The CDR3 loop reads CASSDPKRGDYEQYF. CDR3 bases: TGTGCCAGCAGTGACCCCAAAAGGGGGGACTACGAGCAGTACTTC.

This clonotype was counted between two and nine times. The chain carries TRBV6-1 and TRBJ1-2, with D maybe TRBD1 (5 bases). Germline CDR1 is MNHNS and CDR2 is SASEGT. V lost 6 bases and J 3 bases, leaving 11 bases between the germline ends. The CDR3 totals 13 residues. In DNA form, the CDR3 reads TGTGCCAGCAGCCTCAGGGCGGACTATGGCTACACCTTC. It specifies CASSLRADYGYTF.

The chain uses TRBV7-9 and TRBJ2-5, with no clear D. Germline-derived CDR1 and CDR2 are SEHNR and FQNEAQ (reference sequence). V was cut by 1 base and J by 1 base, with 10 bases left in between. This CDR3 has 15 residues. The CDR3: CASSLGDSFQETQYF. The CDR3 bases are TGTGCCAGCAGCTTAGGAGATTCATTCCAAGAGACCCAGTACTTC. Filled out from reference TRBV7-9 and TRBJ2-5, the complete variable domain reads DTGVSQNPRHKITKRGQNVTFRCDPISEHNRLYWYRQTLGQGPEFLTYFQNEAQLEKSRLLSDRFSAERPKGSFSTLEIQRTEQGDSAMYLCASSLGDSFQETQYFGPGTRLLVL.

The V gene is TRBV12-3 or TRBV12-4, the J gene TRBJ2-5, with TRBD2 as a possible D gene (6 bases). CDR3 length: 12 amino acids. V was pared by 6 bases and J by 5 bases, with 10 bases between. Here the CDR3 DNA reads TGTGCCAGCAGGGGACTCGCGGAGACCCAGTACTTC. This encodes CASRGLAETQYF.

This clonotype appeared a few times. V usage is TRBV12-3 or TRBV12-4 and J usage is TRBJ2-3; no definite D call. V was pared by 4 bases and J by 2 bases, with 10 bases between. The CDR3 consists of 14 residues. The CDR3 spells CASSSPGSTDTQYF. Here the CDR3 DNA reads TGTGCCAGCAGTTCTCCAGGATCCACAGATACGCAGTATTTT.

This clonotype turned up a few times. This chain uses TRBV7-9 with TRBJ1-1, with TRBD1 matching over 11 bases. Germline loops: CDR1 SEHNR, CDR2 FQNEAQ (reference sequence). This CDR3 is built from 15 residues. The J segment lost 3 bases and the V segment lost 5 bases, leaving 5 bases of the junction unmatched. The CDR3 reads CASSLRTGGHTEAFF. The CDR3 DNA sequence: TGTGCCAGCAGCCTTCGGACAGGGGGCCACACTGAAGCTTTCTTT.

This clonotype was detected a few times. CDR3 DNA sequence: TGTGCCAGCAGCTCCCAGGGGGTGTTCCCGGATTTCTTC. It translates to CASSSQGVFPDFF. The rearrangement links TRBV7-9 to TRBJ2-1; 7 nucleotides agree with TRBD1. The CDR3 extends over 13 amino acids. Germline V gene sequence: CDR1 SEHNR, CDR2 FQNEAQ (reference sequence). J gave up 16 bases and V 4 bases, and 13 bases lay outside the gene matches.

The V gene is TRBV29-1, the J gene TRBJ1-2; the D gene is possibly TRBD1 (6 bases). Trimming removed 6 bases at V and 7 bases at J, with 15 bases between. CDR3 length: 12 residues. Germline CDR1 reads SQVTM; CDR2 reads ANQGSEA. CDR3 residues: CSVLNRVGGYTF. The CDR3 DNA reads as TGCAGCGTACTGAACAGGGTGGGTGGCTACACCTTC. Full variable domain (remainder filled in from reference TRBV29-1 and TRBJ1-2): SAVISQKPSRDICQRGTSLTIQCQVDSQVTMMFWYRQQPGQSLTLIATANQGSEATYESGFVIDKFPISRPNLTFSTLTVSNMSPEDSSIYLCSVLNRVGGYTFGSGTRLTVV.

The chain links TRBV7-3 to TRBJ2-5; D uncertain. Germline loops: CDR1 SGHTA, CDR2 FQGTGA. V shed 5 bases and J shed 5 bases, with 24 bases lying between them. The CDR3 runs to 17 residues. CDR3 nucleotide sequence: TGTGCCAGCAGCCCTATTCCCAGCCCGGCCAAATGGGAGACCCAGTACTTC. This gives the protein CASSPIPSPAKWETQYF. The variable domain in full, with the rest retrieved from reference TRBV7-3 and TRBJ2-5, is GAGVSQTPSNKVTEKGKYVELRCDPISGHTALYWYRQSLGQGPEFLIYFQGTGAADDSGLPNDRFFAVRPEGSVSTLKIQRTERGDSAVYLCASSPIPSPAKWETQYFGPGTRLLVL.

The rearrangement joins TRBV7-2 to TRBJ2-1, with a tentative D call TRBD2 (6 bases). Germline V CDR1 and CDR2: SGHTA, FQGNSA. The CDR3 contains 16 residues. The ends were cut back, 1 base at V and 9 bases at J, with 19 bases in the middle. The CDR3 nucleotides are TGTGCCAGCAGCTTAGTATCTTCAGCGGGTGCCAGTGAGCAGTTCTTC. It translates to CASSLVSSAGASEQFF.

This clonotype was detected only a few times. This chain uses TRBV14 with TRBJ2-5, with D possibly being TRBD1 or TRBD2 (6 bases each). Germline assignment: CDR1 SGHDN and CDR2 FVKESK. This CDR3 region has 16 residues. Trimming cost V 0 bases and J 4 bases, with 15 bases left between them. CDR3 protein: CASSQDHFRGGETQYF. In nucleotides, the CDR3 is TGTGCCAGCAGCCAAGATCATTTCAGGGGAGGAGAGACCCAGTACTTC. Together with reference TRBV14 and TRBJ2-5, the CDR3 gives the full variable domain: EAGVTQFPSHSVIEKGQTVTLRCDPISGHDNLYWYRRVMGKEIKFLLHFVKESKQDESGMPNNRFLAERTGGTYSTLKVQPAELEDSGVYFCASSQDHFRGGETQYFGPGTRLLVL.

The CDR3 DNA reads as TGTGCCTGGTCCAGGGGACCCACCATCAATCAGCCCCAGCATTTT. This encodes CAWSRGPTINQPQHF. The chain recombines TRBV30 with TRBJ1-5; D is perhaps TRBD1 (6 bases). The CDR3 covers 15 residues. Trimming pared 5 bases from V and 3 bases from J, leaving 17 bases between. CDR1 GTSNPN and CDR2 SVGIG come from the germline V gene (reference sequence). The full variable domain, rest sourced from reference TRBV30 and TRBJ1-5, is SQTIHQWPATLVQPVGSPLSLECTVEGTSNPNLYWYRQAAGRGLQLLFYSVGIGQISSEVPQNLSASRPQDRQFILSSKKLLLSDSGFYLCAWSRGPTINQPQHFGDGTRLSIL.